This T cell receptor (beta chain) was captured by sequencing in a study of shared clonotypes between healthy human individuals. Notes on the study in general: Naive subsets, compared against memory subsets, generally had larger estimated richness values. Clonotypes shared by all four donors outscored non-shared clonotypes in generation probability.

CD45RO-negative cells were positively selected for CCR7, leaving out terminally differentiated effector memory CD45RA+ cells. There are 16 residues in the CDR3. V lost 0 bases and J 7 bases, leaving 16 bases between the germline ends. CDR1 and CDR2 (germline): MNHEY, SMNVEV (reference sequence). Of note for this clone: What it binds is not known.

The assay was immunoSEQ multiplex PCR, and TCRdb's table has in-frame clones only and misses some. The sample contains around 1.9 million clones, 90% to 95% of which appear only once. The chain recombines TRBV27 with TRBJ2-1, with D perhaps being TRBD1 or TRBD2 (5 bases each). This clonotype was sampled from a man younger than 35 in good health. Some clones in this sample may be carry-over from other donors' samples. Sample: naive CD8+ T cells from PBMCs. This CDR3 is CASSLSTGTHLNEQFF. CDR3 DNA: TGTGCCAGCAGTTTATCGACCGGGACCCATTTAAATGAGCAGTTCTTC.